A single T cell receptor (beta chain) is shown here with its context. Its specificity is not known. Unmatched junction bases numbered 6, after V lost 4 bases and J lost 0 bases. The CDR3 is 15 residues long. Germline values: CDR1 ENHRY, CDR2 SYGVKD. The table came from immunoSEQ multiplex PCR; TCRdb's copy has only in-frame clones and leaves some out. The data contain over 1.5 million clones, 98% of them singletons. The entry originates in a study of shared clonotypes between healthy human individuals. Study in general: Per-donor plates numbered three CD4 naive, three CD4 memory, two CD8 naive and one CD8 memory.

Study-wide results and caveats: Naive CD4 clonotypes were shared across a handful of donors at roughly 5.5%.

The chain is built from TRBV10-3 and TRBJ2-7; 7 bases match TRBD2. This receptor was identified in a man between 25 and 39 years old in good health. Sequencing was performed on naive CD4+ T cells sorted from blood. Stated subset: CD45RA+ positively selected. The DNA for the CDR3 is TGTGCCATCAGTGGTAAGCGGGACCCCTCCTACGAGCAGTACTTC. Translated: CAISGKRDPSYEQYF.